These T cell receptor beta chains were read from a single sample in a study of T cells in Graves' hyperthyroidism and ophthalmopathy. TCRdb ran MiXCR on the multiplex PCR reads and lists one entry per CDR3 protein. The sample lists almost 350,000 distinct CDR3 sequences, 15% to 20% occurring once. The sequencing sample was made of blood. The receptors come from a woman in her thirties or forties with Graves' ophthalmopathy. The CDR3 runs from the conserved cysteine through the conserved F or W. The D gene is left open where the match is weak. Only some rows state a clone size, as once, few, many or a class for expanded clones.

v_gene	abundance	d_gene	j_gene	len	CDR3aa	CDR3nt
TRBV20-1	many	TRBD2	TRBJ2-7	15	CSARPGLAGDLEQYF	TGCAGTGCTAGACCGGGACTAGCGGGAGATCTCGAGCAGTACTTC
TRBV7-9	NA	NA	TRBJ1-1	15	CASSLVLRRGTEAFF	TGTGCCAGCAGCTTGGTTCTCAGGAGGGGCACTGAAGCTTTCTTT
TRBV6-5	many	TRBD2	TRBJ2-7	17	CASSFGTSGTSAYEQYF	TGTGCCAGCAGTTTTGGGACTAGCGGGACCTCGGCCTACGAGCAGTACTTC
TRBV7-8	many	NA	TRBJ2-2	13	CASSGPHTGELFF	TGTGCCAGCAGCGGGCCCCACACCGGGGAGCTGTTTTTT
TRBV12-3/TRBV12-4	many	NA	TRBJ1-1	13	CASRSSRGTEAFF	TGTGCCAGCAGGTCTAGCAGGGGCACTGAAGCTTTCTTT
TRBV4-1	NA	TRBD2	TRBJ2-7	20	CARSQDLGQIVAGGNYEQYF	TGCGCCAGAAGCCAAGATTTGGGACAGATAGTAGCGGGAGGGAACTACGAGCAGTACTTC
TRBV30	many	NA	TRBJ2-2	14	CAWSVGITTGELFF	TGTGCCTGGAGTGTAGGGATAACCACCGGGGAGCTGTTTTTT
TRBV10-3	many	NA	TRBJ2-3	16	CAIRPGSAAGTDTQYF	TGTGCCATCAGACCGGGATCCGCGGCGGGCACAGATACGCAGTATTTT
TRBV24-1	many	NA	TRBJ1-5	14	CATSVGQNNQPQHF	TGTGCCACCAGTGTGGGTCAGAACAATCAGCCCCAGCATTTT
TRBV6-4	few	TRBD2	TRBJ2-7	17	CASSDSAGTSGKYEQYF	TGTGCCAGCAGTGACTCAGCGGGGACTAGCGGGAAATACGAGCAGTACTTC
TRBV19	many	NA	TRBJ2-4	17	CASSMNPRTLAKNIQYF	TGTGCCAGTAGTATGAACCCCCGTACATTAGCCAAAAACATTCAGTACTTC
TRBV28	many	NA	TRBJ2-7	13	CASSSGVPYEQYF	TGTGCCAGCAGTTCAGGGGTTCCCTACGAGCAGTACTTC
TRBV6-1	many	NA	TRBJ1-1	15	CASQEQKRMNTEAFF	TGTGCCAGCCAAGAACAGAAAAGAATGAACACTGAAGCTTTCTTT
TRBV4-1	many	NA	TRBJ2-5	14	CASSQEGRGETQYF	TGCGCCAGCAGCCAAGAGGGGCGGGGAGAGACCCAGTACTTC
TRBV20-1	many	NA	TRBJ2-7	12	CSARGRPREQYF	TGCAGTGCTAGAGGGCGGCCCCGCGAGCAGTACTTC
TRBV7-2	many	NA	TRBJ2-7	14	CASSLAPSNYEQYF	TGTGCCAGCAGCTTAGCGCCCTCGAACTACGAGCAGTACTTC
TRBV12-3/TRBV12-4	many	TRBD1	TRBJ2-7	16	CASRHSGTGGIYEQYF	TGTGCCAGCAGGCACTCCGGGACAGGGGGTATCTACGAGCAGTACTTC
TRBV7-9	many	TRBD1	TRBJ2-5	14	CASSSTGGKETQYF	TGTGCCAGCAGCTCCACAGGGGGCAAGGAGACCCAGTACTTC
TRBV28	NA	NA	TRBJ1-6	16	CASSSLLILINSPLHF	TGTGCCAGCAGTTCCCTCTTAATCCTAATTAATTCACCCCTCCACTTT
TRBV20-1	few	NA	TRBJ2-5	14	CSARDILVPETQYF	TGCAGTGCTAGAGATATTTTAGTGCCGGAGACCCAGTACTTC
TRBV4-1	few	TRBD1	TRBJ2-5	15	CASSQGDRQQETQYF	TGCGCCAGCAGCCAAGGGGACAGACAACAAGAGACCCAGTACTTC
TRBV30	many	NA	TRBJ1-5	14	CAWKGHGGNQPQHF	TGTGCCTGGAAGGGTCACGGGGGCAATCAGCCCCAGCATTTT
TRBV11-2	many	TRBD2	TRBJ2-5	14	CASRERELKETQYF	TGTGCCAGCAGGGAGCGGGAGTTAAAAGAGACCCAGTACTTC
TRBV27	many	NA	TRBJ1-2	13	CASRPVGGYGYTF	TGTGCCAGCAGGCCCGTCGGGGGCTATGGCTACACCTTC
TRBV6-1	NA	TRBD2	TRBJ2-7	14	CASSEAGREGEQYF	TGTGCCAGCAGTGAAGCAGGGCGGGAGGGCGAGCAGTACTTC
TRBV7-2	many	NA	TRBJ2-7	12	CASSLRSAEQYF	TGTGCCAGCAGCTTACGTAGTGCCGAGCAGTACTTC
TRBV12-3/TRBV12-4	few	NA	TRBJ2-1	13	CASRTTLGEEQFF	TGTGCCAGCAGAACTACTTTGGGCGAGGAGCAGTTCTTC
TRBV20-1	many	TRBD2	TRBJ2-2	20	CSATSGVASGSFWDTGELFF	TGCAGTGCCACGTCGGGGGTCGCTAGCGGGAGTTTTTGGGACACCGGGGAGCTGTTTTTT
TRBV12-3/TRBV12-4	NA	NA	TRBJ2-7	14	CASSRDSPGEQQYF	TGTGCCAGCAGTCGGGACAGCCCGGGAGAACAGCAGTACTTC
TRBV19	many	NA	TRBJ2-2	14	CASSIGRNTGELFF	TGTGCCAGTAGTATAGGCAGAAACACCGGGGAGCTGTTTTTT
TRBV28	many	NA	TRBJ2-6	15	CASLEGVGGANVLTF	TGTGCCAGCCTTGAGGGGGTTGGTGGGGCCAACGTCCTGACTTTC
TRBV20-1	many	TRBD2	TRBJ2-7	15	CSASGGLASRYEQYF	TGCAGTGCTAGTGGTGGACTAGCTTCGCGGTACGAGCAGTACTTC
TRBV7-8	many	NA	TRBJ1-2	16	CASSLAGAGNNYGYTF	TGTGCCAGCAGCTTAGCGGGAGCAGGGAATAACTATGGCTACACCTTC
TRBV5-1	NA	NA	TRBJ2-6	18	CASSLYNSEESGANVLTF	TGCGCCAGCAGCTTGTATAACAGCGAAGAATCTGGGGCCAACGTCCTGACTTTC
TRBV19	many	TRBD1	TRBJ2-2	16	CASRGRGRANTGELFF	TGTGCCAGTAGGGGCAGGGGGCGGGCGAACACCGGGGAGCTGTTTTTT
TRBV20-1	many	TRBD1	TRBJ1-5	14	CSATGQTRNQPQHF	TGCAGTGCGACGGGACAGACTAGAAATCAGCCCCAGCATTTT
TRBV6-2/TRBV6-3	many	TRBD2	TRBJ2-3	15	CASNGLAGDTDTQYF	TGTGCCAGCAATGGACTAGCGGGGGACACAGATACGCAGTATTTT
TRBV6-4	many	NA	TRBJ2-1	15	CATEKRSGSYNEQFF	TGTGCCACCGAGAAGCGGTCAGGCTCCTACAATGAGCAGTTCTTC
TRBV6-1	NA	NA	TRBJ2-2	15	CASSRTAGTTGELYF	TGTGCCAGCAGTCGGACAGCGGGCACCACCGGGGAGCTGTATTTT
TRBV6-5	NA	NA	TRBJ1-5	13	CASSYGRYQPQHF	TGTGCCAGCAGTTACGGCAGGTATCAGCCCCAGCATTTT
TRBV7-9	many	NA	TRBJ1-3	14	CASSLAGRGNTIYF	TGTGCCAGCAGCTTAGCAGGTCGGGGAAACACCATATATTTT
TRBV29-1	many	NA	TRBJ2-7	11	CSVEVRNEQYF	TGCAGCGTTGAAGTTCGGAACGAGCAGTACTTC
TRBV29-1	many	NA	TRBJ1-2	14	CSVEEGRGGYGYTF	TGCAGCGTTGAAGAGGGGCGCGGAGGCTATGGCTACACCTTC
TRBV2	many	NA	TRBJ2-7	13	CASTYGTSVEQYF	TGTGCCAGCACGTATGGGACATCGGTCGAGCAGTACTTC
TRBV7-2	many	NA	TRBJ2-7	15	CASSLRPGSSYEQYF	TGTGCCAGCAGCTTACGCCCCGGGAGCTCCTACGAGCAGTACTTC
TRBV24-1	once	NA	TRBJ2-2	16	CATSERTIGKAGELSF	TGTGCCACCAGTGAGAGGACTATCGGCAAAGCCGGGGAGCTGTCTTTT
TRBV12-3/TRBV12-4	NA	TRBD2	TRBJ2-7	16	CASSLLAGGAPYEQYF	TGTGCCAGCAGTCTGCTAGCGGGAGGGGCCCCCTACGAGCAGTACTTC
TRBV2	many	TRBD1	TRBJ1-2	14	CASSRDRTTYGYTF	TGTGCCAGCAGTCGGGACAGGACGACTTATGGCTACACCTTC
TRBV20-1	many	TRBD1	TRBJ1-1	16	CSARVGTGSLNTEAFF	TGCAGTGCTAGAGTCGGGACAGGCTCGTTGAACACTGAAGCTTTCTTT
TRBV13	many	NA	TRBJ2-7	12	CASSRGQNEQYF	TGTGCCAGCAGCCGTGGACAGAACGAGCAGTACTTC
TRBV7-8	many	NA	TRBJ2-5	15	CASSLKGQGQETQYF	TGTGCCAGCAGCTTAAAAGGTCAGGGACAAGAGACCCAGTACTTC
TRBV6-5	many	NA	TRBJ2-7	13	CASRAEVSYEQYF	TGTGCCAGCAGGGCAGAGGTTAGCTACGAGCAGTACTTC
TRBV2	many	NA	TRBJ1-5	14	CASSGGAAAQPQHF	TGTGCCAGCAGTGGAGGGGCGGCAGCTCAGCCCCAGCATTTT
TRBV6-5	many	NA	TRBJ2-1	15	CASNRGGVSYNEQFF	TGTGCCAGCAACCGGGGCGGGGTCTCCTACAATGAGCAGTTCTTC
TRBV28	many	NA	TRBJ1-6	14	CATGPQTYNSPLHF	TGTGCCACCGGCCCCCAGACCTATAATTCACCCCTCCACTTT
TRBV28	many	TRBD1	TRBJ2-5	14	CATSHRGRRETQYF	TGTGCCACCTCACACAGGGGGCGGAGAGAGACCCAGTACTTC
TRBV12-3/TRBV12-4	many	NA	TRBJ1-2	12	CASSLSGGGYTF	TGTGCCAGCAGTTTGTCAGGAGGTGGCTACACCTTC
TRBV28	many	NA	TRBJ1-1	14	CASRPPTGFNEAFF	TGTGCCAGCAGACCCCCTACAGGGTTTAATGAAGCTTTCTTT
TRBV11-2	many	TRBD1	TRBJ2-7	14	CASSRTGATIEQYF	TGTGCCAGCAGCCGGACAGGAGCTACGATCGAGCAGTACTTC
TRBV5-4	many	NA	TRBJ1-1	16	CASSLGLRQKNTEAFF	TGTGCCAGCAGCTTGGGCCTTCGGCAGAAGAACACTGAAGCTTTCTTT